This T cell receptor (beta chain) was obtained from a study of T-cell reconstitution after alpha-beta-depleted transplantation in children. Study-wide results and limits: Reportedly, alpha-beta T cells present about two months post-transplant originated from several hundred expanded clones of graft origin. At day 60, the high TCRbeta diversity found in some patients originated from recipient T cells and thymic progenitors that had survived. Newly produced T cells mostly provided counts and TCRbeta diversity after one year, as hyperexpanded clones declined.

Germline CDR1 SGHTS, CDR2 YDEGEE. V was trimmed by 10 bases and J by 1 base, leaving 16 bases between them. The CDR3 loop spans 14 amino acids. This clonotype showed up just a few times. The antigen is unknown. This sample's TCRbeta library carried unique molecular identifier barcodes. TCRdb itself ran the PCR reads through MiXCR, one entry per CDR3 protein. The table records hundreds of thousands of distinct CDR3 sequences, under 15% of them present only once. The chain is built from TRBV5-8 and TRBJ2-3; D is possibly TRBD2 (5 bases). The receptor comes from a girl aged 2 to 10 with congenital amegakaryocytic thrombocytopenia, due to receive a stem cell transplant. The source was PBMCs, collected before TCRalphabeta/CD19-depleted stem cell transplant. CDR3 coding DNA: TGTGCCGCCGGCCGGGCGGGCCGCACAGATACGCAGTATTTT. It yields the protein CAAGRAGRTDTQYF.